This TCR beta chain was documented in a study of OX40 agonist ivuxolimab in advanced cancers. Some clones are missing from TCRdb's copy, which holds only in-frame ones; the method was immunoSEQ multiplex PCR. The sample holds tens of thousands of clones, 75% to 90% seen once. The CDR3 runs to 15 residues. Trimming shortened V by 0 bases and J by 9 bases, and 15 bases separated the two germline ends. Germline V lookup: CDR1 MNHEY, CDR2 SVGAGI. This TCR came from an adult with an advanced solid tumor such as melanoma, head and neck, liver or kidney cancer. The starting material was CD4+ or CD8+ T cells sorted from blood, obtained in a trial of the OX40 agonist ivuxolimab. This chain joins TRBV6-5 and TRBJ2-1; D may be TRBD1 (5 bases). The CDR3 DNA is TGTGCCAGCAGTTACTCGATCTCAGGGCCGGGTGAGCAGTTCTTC. Its translation is CASSYSISGPGEQFF.